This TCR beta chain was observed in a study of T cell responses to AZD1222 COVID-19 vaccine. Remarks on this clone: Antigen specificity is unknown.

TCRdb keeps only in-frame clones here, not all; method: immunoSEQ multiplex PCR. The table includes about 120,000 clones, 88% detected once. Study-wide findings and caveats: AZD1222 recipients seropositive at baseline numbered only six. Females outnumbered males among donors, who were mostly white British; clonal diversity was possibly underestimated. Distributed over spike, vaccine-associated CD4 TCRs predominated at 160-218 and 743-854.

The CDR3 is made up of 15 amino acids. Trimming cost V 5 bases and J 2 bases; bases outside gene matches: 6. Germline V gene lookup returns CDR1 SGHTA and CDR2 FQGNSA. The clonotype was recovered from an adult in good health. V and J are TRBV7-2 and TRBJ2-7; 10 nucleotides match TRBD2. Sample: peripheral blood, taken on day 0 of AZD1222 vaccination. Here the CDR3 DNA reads TGTGCCAGCAGCGCACGGACTAGCGGTACCTACGAGCAGTACTTC. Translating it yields CASSARTSGTYEQYF. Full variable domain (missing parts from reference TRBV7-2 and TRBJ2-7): GAGVSQSPSNKVTEKGKDVELRCDPISGHTALYWYRQSLGQGLEFLIYFQGNSAPDKSGLPSDRFSAERTGGSVSTLTIQRTQQEDSAVYLCASSARTSGTYEQYFGPGTRLTVT.